This paragraph reports one T cell receptor beta chain. The antigen remains undetermined. The data are from a study of chemoradiotherapy in HPV16-positive cancers. Findings and limits, study-wide: Better recurrence-free survival went with HPV-responsive T-cell expansion in HPV16-positive patients. During treatment, candidate HPV-specific clones and E7-related motifs expanded in tumor.

Sequencing used immunoSEQ multiplex PCR; TCRdb keeps in-frame clones, though not all of them. The repertoire holds over a thousand clones, with 87% as singletons. Over chemoradiotherapy, repertoires were sampled more than once. The CDR3 consists of 14 residues. Germline V gene sequence: CDR1 SGHRS, CDR2 YFSETQ. J lost 7 bases, V lost 4 bases, and 8 bases had no gene match. V is TRBV5-1 and J is TRBJ1-5, with TRBD1 matching 7 bases. The receptor's source is a human donor with HPV-associated anogenital cancer. The sample in question was tumor tissue, obtained from a patient who underwent chemoradiotherapy. The CDR3 protein is CASSISGGDQPQHF. The CDR3, as DNA: TGCGCCAGCAGCATCTCAGGGGGTGACCAGCCCCAGCATTTT. The full variable domain, its missing parts supplied by reference TRBV5-1 and TRBJ1-5, is KAGVTQTPRYLIKTRGQQVTLSCSPISGHRSVSWYQQTPGQGLQFLFEYFSETQRNKGNFPGRFSGRQFSNSRSEMNVSTLELGDSALYLCASSISGGDQPQHFGDGTRLSIL.